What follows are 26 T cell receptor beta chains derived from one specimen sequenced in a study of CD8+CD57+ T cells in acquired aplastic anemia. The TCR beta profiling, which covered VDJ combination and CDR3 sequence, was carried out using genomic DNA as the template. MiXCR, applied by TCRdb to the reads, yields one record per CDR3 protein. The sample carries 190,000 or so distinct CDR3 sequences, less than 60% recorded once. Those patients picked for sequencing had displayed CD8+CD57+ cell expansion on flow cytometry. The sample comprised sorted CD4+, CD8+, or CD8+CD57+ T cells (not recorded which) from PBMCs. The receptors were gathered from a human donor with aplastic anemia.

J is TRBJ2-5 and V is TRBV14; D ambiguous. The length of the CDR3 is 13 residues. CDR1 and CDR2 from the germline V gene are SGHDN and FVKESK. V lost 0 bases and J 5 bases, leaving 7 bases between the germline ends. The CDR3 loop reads CASSQDRVETQYF. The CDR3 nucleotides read TGTGCCAGCAGCCAAGACCGGGTGGAGACCCAGTACTTC.

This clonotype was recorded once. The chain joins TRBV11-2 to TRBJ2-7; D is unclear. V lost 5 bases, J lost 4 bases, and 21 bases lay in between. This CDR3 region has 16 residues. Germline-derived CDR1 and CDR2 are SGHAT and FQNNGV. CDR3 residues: CASSPTRASVEYEQYF. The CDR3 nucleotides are TGTGCCAGCAGCCCCACCCGGGCCAGCGTAGAGTACGAGCAGTACTTC.

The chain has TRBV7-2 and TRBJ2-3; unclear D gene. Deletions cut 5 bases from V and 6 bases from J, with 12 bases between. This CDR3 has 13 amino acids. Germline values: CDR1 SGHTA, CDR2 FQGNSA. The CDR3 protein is CASSTYNGDTQYF. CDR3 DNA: TGTGCCAGCAGCACATACAACGGGGATACGCAGTATTTT.

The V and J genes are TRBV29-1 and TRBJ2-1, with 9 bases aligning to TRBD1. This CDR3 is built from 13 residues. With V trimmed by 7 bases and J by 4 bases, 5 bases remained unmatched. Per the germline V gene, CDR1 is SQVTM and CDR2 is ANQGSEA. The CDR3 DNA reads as TGCAGCGCCCGGACAGGGGCGTACAATGAGCAGTTCTTC. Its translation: CSARTGAYNEQFF.

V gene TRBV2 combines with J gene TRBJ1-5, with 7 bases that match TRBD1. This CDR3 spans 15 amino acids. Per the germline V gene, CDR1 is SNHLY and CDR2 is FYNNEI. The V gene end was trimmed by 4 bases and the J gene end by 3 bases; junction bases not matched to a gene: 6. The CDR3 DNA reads TGTGCCAGCAGTGCCGGACAGGACCTCAATCAGCCCCAGCATTTT. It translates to CASSAGQDLNQPQHF.

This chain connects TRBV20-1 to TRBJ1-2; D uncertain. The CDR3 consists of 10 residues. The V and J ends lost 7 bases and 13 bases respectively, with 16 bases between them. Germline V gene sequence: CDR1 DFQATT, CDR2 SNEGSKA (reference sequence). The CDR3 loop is CSGEPRSGTF. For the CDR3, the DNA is TGCAGTGGGGAACCACGTTCCGGCACCTTC.

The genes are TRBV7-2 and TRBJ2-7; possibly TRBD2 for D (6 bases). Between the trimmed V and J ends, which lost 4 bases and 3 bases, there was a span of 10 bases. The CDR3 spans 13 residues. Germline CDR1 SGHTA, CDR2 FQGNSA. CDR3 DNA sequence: TGTGCCAGCAGCTCCGGACTATACTACGAGCAGTACTTC. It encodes CASSSGLYYEQYF.

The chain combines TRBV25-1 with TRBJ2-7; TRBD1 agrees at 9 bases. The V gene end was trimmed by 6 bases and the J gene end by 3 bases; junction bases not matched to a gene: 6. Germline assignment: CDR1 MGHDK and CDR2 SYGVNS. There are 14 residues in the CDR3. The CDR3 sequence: CASRKTGGIYEQYF. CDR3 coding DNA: TGTGCCAGCAGGAAGACAGGGGGAATCTACGAGCAGTACTTC.

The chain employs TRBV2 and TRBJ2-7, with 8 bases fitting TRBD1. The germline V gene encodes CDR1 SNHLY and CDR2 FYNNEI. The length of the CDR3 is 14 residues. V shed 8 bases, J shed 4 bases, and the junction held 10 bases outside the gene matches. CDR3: CASLIGQGNYEQYF. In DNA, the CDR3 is TGTGCCAGCCTGATCGGACAGGGTAATTACGAGCAGTACTTC.

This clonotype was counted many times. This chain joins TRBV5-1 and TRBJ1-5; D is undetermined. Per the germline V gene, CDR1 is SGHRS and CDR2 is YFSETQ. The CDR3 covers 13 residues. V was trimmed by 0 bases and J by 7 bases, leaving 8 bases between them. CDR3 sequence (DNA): TGCGCCAGCAGCTTGGGGAGTGGCCAGCCCCAGCATTTT. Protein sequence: CASSLGSGQPQHF. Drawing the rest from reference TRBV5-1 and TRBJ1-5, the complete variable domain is KAGVTQTPRYLIKTRGQQVTLSCSPISGHRSVSWYQQTPGQGLQFLFEYFSETQRNKGNFPGRFSGRQFSNSRSEMNVSTLELGDSALYLCASSLGSGQPQHFGDGTRLSIL.

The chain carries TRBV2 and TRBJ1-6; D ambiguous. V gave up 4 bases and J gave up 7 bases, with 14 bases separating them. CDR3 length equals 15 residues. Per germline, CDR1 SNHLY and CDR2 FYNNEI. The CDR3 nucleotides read TGTGCCAGCAGTGTAGGTGGAACGTGGAATTCACCCCTCCACTTT. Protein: CASSVGGTWNSPLHF.

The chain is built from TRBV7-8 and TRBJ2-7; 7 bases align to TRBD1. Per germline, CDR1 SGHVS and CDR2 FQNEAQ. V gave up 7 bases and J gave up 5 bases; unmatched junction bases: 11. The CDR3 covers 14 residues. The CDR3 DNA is TGTGCCAGCACCTCAGGGGGTCGGGGTAACGAGCAGTACTTC. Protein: CASTSGGRGNEQYF.

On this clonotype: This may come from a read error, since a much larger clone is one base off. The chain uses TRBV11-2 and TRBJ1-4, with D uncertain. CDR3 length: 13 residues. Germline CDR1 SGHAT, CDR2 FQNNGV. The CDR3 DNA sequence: TGTGCCGGCAGCCTAAGTCTTAATGAAAAACTGTTTTTT. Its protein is CAGSLSLNEKLFF.

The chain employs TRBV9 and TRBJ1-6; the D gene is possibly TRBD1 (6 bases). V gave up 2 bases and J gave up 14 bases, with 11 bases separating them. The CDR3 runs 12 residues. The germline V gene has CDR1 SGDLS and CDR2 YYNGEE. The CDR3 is CASSVQGSSLHF. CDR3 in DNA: TGTGCCAGCAGCGTCCAGGGGTCCTCCCTCCACTTT.

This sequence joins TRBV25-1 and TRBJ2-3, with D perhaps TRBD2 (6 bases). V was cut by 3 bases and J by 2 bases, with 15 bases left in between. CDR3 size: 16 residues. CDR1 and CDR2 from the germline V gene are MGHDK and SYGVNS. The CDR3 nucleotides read TGTGCCAGCAGTGACCCGGGACTCGGGGTCACAGATACGCAGTATTTT. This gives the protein CASSDPGLGVTDTQYF.

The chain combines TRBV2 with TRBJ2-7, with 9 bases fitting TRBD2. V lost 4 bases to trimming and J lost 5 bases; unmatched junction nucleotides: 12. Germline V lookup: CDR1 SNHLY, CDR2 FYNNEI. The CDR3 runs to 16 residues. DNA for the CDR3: TGTGCCAGCAGTGGGTCGTTAGCGGGGGTCAGCGACGAGCAGTACTTC. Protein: CASSGSLAGVSDEQYF.

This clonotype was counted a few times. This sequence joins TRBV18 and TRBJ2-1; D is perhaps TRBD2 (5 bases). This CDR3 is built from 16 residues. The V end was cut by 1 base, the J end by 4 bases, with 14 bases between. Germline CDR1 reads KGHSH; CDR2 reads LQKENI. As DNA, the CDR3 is TGTGCCAGCTCACCACAGGGAGCTAGACCGTACAATGAGCAGTTCTTC. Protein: CASSPQGARPYNEQFF. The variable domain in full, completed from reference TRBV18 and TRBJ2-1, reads NAGVMQNPRHLVRRRGQEARLRCSPMKGHSHVYWYRQLPEEGLKFMVYLQKENIIDESGMPKERFSAEFPKEGPSILRIQQVVRGDSAAYFCASSPQGARPYNEQFFGPGTRLTVL.

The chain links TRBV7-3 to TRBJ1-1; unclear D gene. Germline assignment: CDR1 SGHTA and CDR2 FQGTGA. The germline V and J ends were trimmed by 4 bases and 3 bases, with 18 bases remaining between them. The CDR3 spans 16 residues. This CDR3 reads CASSSGPGSPYTEAFF. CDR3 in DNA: TGTGCCAGCAGCTCCGGACCGGGGTCTCCCTACACTGAAGCTTTCTTT.

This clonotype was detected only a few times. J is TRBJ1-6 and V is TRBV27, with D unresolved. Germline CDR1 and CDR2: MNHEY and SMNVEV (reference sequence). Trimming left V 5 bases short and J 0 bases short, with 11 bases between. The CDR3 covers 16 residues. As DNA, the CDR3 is TGTGCCAGCAGTCCGCAGATAAGCTCCTATAATTCACCCCTCCACTTT. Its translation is CASSPQISSYNSPLHF.

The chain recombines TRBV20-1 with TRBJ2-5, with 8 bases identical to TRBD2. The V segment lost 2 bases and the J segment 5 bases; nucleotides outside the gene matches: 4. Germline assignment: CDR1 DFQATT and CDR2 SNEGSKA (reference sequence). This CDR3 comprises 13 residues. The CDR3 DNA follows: TGCAGTGCTAGATTAGCGGGGTCGGAGACCCAGTACTTC. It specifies CSARLAGSETQYF.

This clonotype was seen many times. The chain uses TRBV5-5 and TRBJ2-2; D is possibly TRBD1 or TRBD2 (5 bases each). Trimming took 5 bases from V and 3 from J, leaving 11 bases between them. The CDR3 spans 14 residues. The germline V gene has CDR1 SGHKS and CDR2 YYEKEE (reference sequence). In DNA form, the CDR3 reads TGTGCCAGCAGGGGGGACGGAGACACCGGGGAGCTGTTTTTT. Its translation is CASRGDGDTGELFF.

The CDR3 nucleotides read TGTGCCATCAGTGAGTCGAGGTCGGGGGGCATCGCGACCCAGTACTTC. Amino acid sequence: CAISESRSGGIATQYF. The gene calls are TRBV10-3 and TRBJ2-5; D is possibly TRBD2 (7 bases). Trimming left V 0 bases short and J 7 bases short, with 18 bases between. The germline V gene encodes CDR1 ENHRY and CDR2 SYGVKD. The CDR3 totals 16 residues.

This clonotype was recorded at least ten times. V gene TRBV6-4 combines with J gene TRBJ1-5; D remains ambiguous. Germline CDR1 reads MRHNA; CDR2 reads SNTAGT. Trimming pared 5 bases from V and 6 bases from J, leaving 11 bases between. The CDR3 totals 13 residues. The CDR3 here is CASSSGLAQPQHF. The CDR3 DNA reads TGTGCCAGCAGTTCAGGCCTCGCTCAGCCCCAGCATTTT.

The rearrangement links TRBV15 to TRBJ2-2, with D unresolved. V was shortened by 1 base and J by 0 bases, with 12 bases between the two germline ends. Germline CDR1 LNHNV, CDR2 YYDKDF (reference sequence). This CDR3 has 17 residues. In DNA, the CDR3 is TGTGCCACCAGCAGAGGGCTTAGGGCATCGAACACCGGGGAGCTGTTTTTT. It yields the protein CATSRGLRASNTGELFF.

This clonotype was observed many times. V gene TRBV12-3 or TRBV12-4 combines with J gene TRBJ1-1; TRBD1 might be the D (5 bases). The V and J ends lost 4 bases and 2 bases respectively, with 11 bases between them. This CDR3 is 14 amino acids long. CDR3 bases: TGTGCCAGCAGTTGGGGCAGGAAAAACACTGAAGCTTTCTTT. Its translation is CASSWGRKNTEAFF.

CDR3 sequence reads: CASSPAASGANVLTF. The CDR3, as DNA: TGTGCCAGCAGTCCGGCCGCCTCTGGGGCCAACGTCCTGACTTTC. This chain connects TRBV12-3 or TRBV12-4 to TRBJ2-6, with D hard to call. The ends were cut back, 5 bases at V and 0 bases at J, with 8 bases in the middle. The CDR3 loop spans 15 amino acids.